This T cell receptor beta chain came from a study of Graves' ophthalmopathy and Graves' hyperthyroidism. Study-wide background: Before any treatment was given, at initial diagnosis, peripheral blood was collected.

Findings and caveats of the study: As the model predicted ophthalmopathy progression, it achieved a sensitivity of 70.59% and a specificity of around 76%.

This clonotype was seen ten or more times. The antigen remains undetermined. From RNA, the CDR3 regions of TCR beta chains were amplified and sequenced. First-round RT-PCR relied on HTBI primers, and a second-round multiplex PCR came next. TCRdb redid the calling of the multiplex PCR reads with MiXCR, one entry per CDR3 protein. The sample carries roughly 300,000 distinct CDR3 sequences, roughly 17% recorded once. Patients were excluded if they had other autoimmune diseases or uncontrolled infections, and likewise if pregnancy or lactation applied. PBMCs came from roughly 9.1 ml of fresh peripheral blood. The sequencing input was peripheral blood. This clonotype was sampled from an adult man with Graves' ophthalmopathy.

The CDR3 reads CASSGNRGSQPQHF. The CDR3 DNA follows: TGTGCCAGCAGCGGCAACAGGGGGTCTCAGCCCCAGCATTTT. The gene calls are TRBV7-2 and TRBJ1-5, with TRBD1 matching 8 bases. Trimming took 5 bases from V and 6 from J; bases not matched to a gene: 6. The germline CDR1 and CDR2 sequences are SGHTA and FQGNSA. The CDR3 loop spans 14 amino acids.